What follows are 9 T cell receptor beta chains derived from one specimen sequenced in a study of Graves' ophthalmopathy and Graves' hyperthyroidism (dated by TCRdb to 2016 to 2019). The sample was run on an Illumina HiSeq 2000. For repertoire sequencing, TCR beta CDR3 regions were amplified from RNA transcripts. The first round of RT-PCR was done with HTBI primers and the Qiagen OneStep RT-PCR kit, and was followed by a second round of multiplex PCR, then size selection and purification. TCRdb cleaned the public reads at Q25 with fastp, built clones with MiXCR and kept in-frame beta chains. Duplicate CDR3 protein sequences are folded into a single record with the most common DNA and genes. This sample has about 220,000 distinct CDR3 sequences in its table, and 20% to 25% of those were observed once. The top ten clones comprise more than 35% of the sample. The sequenced material came from peripheral blood. The receptors stem from a woman aged 45-65 years with Graves' ophthalmopathy. Donor details come from another sample of the same person, matched by shared clones.

This clonotype was observed many times. The chain has TRBV12-3 or TRBV12-4 and TRBJ2-7; 7 nucleotides align to TRBD1. V shed 6 bases, J shed 7 bases, and the junction held 9 bases outside the gene matches. The CDR3 extends over 13 amino acids. The CDR3 DNA is TGTGCCAGCAGGGGGACAGCAACGGGGGAGCAGTACTTC. Translating it yields CASRGTATGEQYF.

J is TRBJ2-5 and V is TRBV6-1; 9 bases agree with TRBD2. With 1 base clipped from V and 4 bases from J, the junction kept 4 bases outside the gene matches. In germline, CDR1 is MNHNS, CDR2 SASEGT. The CDR3 length is 15 residues. The CDR3 sequence: CASSEGGSGGETQYF. Written as DNA, the CDR3 is TGTGCCAGCAGTGAAGGGGGTAGCGGGGGAGAGACCCAGTACTTC.

This clonotype was observed a few times. The chain couples TRBV4-1 to TRBJ1-5, with 7 bases identical to TRBD1. The CDR3 covers 15 residues. Losses at the gene ends were 4 bases for V and 4 bases for J; bases not matched to a gene: 7. Germline CDR1 MGHRA, CDR2 YSYEKL. The CDR3 sequence: CASSPGRGQNQPQHF. CDR3 DNA sequence: TGCGCCAGCAGCCCGGGGAGGGGGCAAAATCAGCCCCAGCATTTT.

This clonotype was detected many times. V gene TRBV2 combines with J gene TRBJ2-5; D is undetermined. V lost 7 bases and J lost 7, with 10 bases in between. The CDR3 runs 11 residues. CDR1 is SNHLY and CDR2 is FYNNEI in the germline V gene. CDR3: CASMESGTQYF. CDR3 sequence (DNA): TGTGCCAGCATGGAGTCAGGGACCCAGTACTTC.

This clonotype showed up just a few times. The V gene is TRBV30, the J gene TRBJ1-1; possibly TRBD1 for D (6 bases). CDR1 and CDR2 (germline): GTSNPN, SVGIG (reference sequence). The CDR3 spans 14 residues. V was trimmed by 4 bases and J by 11 bases, leaving 23 bases between them. The CDR3 is CAWKGGSPEGGAFF. The CDR3 bases are TGTGCCTGGAAAGGAGGAAGTCCGGAGGGGGGGGCTTTCTTT.

This clonotype was seen at least ten times. The rearrangement links TRBV20-1 to TRBJ1-5; D gene ambiguous. CDR1 is DFQATT, CDR2 SNEGSKA, per germline (reference sequence). CDR3 length: 13 amino acids. V dropped 0 bases and J dropped 5 bases, with 8 bases sitting between them. CDR3 sequence: CSAREGFYQPQHF. The CDR3 nucleotides read TGCAGTGCTAGAGAGGGGTTTTATCAGCCCCAGCATTTT.

The rearrangement links TRBV12-3 or TRBV12-4 to TRBJ1-1, with D perhaps TRBD1 (6 bases). The CDR3 is made up of 13 amino acids. Trimming pared 7 bases from V and 2 bases from J, leaving 11 bases between. This chain's CDR3 is CASTLQGNTEAFF. CDR3 sequence (DNA): TGTGCCAGCACCCTACAGGGAAACACTGAAGCTTTCTTT.

This clonotype was recorded at least ten times. The chain recombines TRBV12-3 or TRBV12-4 with TRBJ1-1; the D is unclear. Trimming took off 0 bases at V and 6 bases at J, with 8 bases between the two ends. The CDR3 extends over 13 amino acids. The DNA of the CDR3 is TGTGCCAGCAGTTTAGCAGGAGAGGCTGAAGCTTTCTTT. Protein product: CASSLAGEAEAFF.

The sample holds one count of this clonotype. The chain recombines TRBV7-2 with TRBJ2-7; 7 bases fit TRBD1. CDR3 length equals 14 residues. Per the germline V gene, CDR1 is SGHTA and CDR2 is FQGNSA. Losses at the gene ends were 3 bases for V and 3 bases for J; bases not matched to a gene: 5. The CDR3 nucleotides are TGTGCCAGCAGCTTTGACAGGGAGAGCTACGAGCAGTACTTC. Its translation is CASSFDRESYEQYF. Full variable domain (missing parts from reference TRBV7-2 and TRBJ2-7): GAGVSQSPSNKVTEKGKDVELRCDPISGHTALYWYRQSLGQGLEFLIYFQGNSAPDKSGLPSDRFSAERTGGSVSTLTIQRTQQEDSAVYLCASSFDRESYEQYFGPGTRLTVT.